This T cell receptor (beta chain) was sequenced in a study of blood T cells in healthy people across ages. The CDR3 is 13 residues long. The germline gives CDR1 SNHLY, CDR2 FYNNEI. V was pared by 9 bases and J by 7 bases, with 8 bases of the junction left unmatched. A J-beta primer mix and a sample-barcoded 5' primer were used in a second PCR of about 7 to 12 cycles. Each cDNA molecule was tagged by a template-switch adaptor that had 12 random nucleotides. TCRdb re-called the 5' RACE reads with MiXCR, one entry per CDR3 protein. The repertoire has more than 600,000 distinct CDR3 sequences, 20% to 25% of them found once; the top ten carry roughly 9%. The same specimen was also included in a second study, on T cells of mothers and their children.

Input material: blood. This clonotype originated in a boy aged 5-17 years in good health. The gene calls are TRBV2 and TRBJ2-1, with 8 bases matching TRBD2. In DNA form, the CDR3 reads TGTGCCAGATACCAAGCGGGAGATAATGAGCAGTTCTTC. Protein product: CARYQAGDNEQFF.